These T cell receptor beta chains were read from a single sample in a study of blood T cell repertoires in COVID-19. TCRdb keeps only in-frame clones here, not all; method: immunoSEQ multiplex PCR. The data hold 200,000 to 250,000 clones, with 83% observed a single time. Sequenced sample: peripheral blood. Receptor source: a woman in her 30s with COVID-19, enrolled during active disease. The CDR3 runs from the conserved cysteine through the conserved F or W. Each record gives: D gene, J gene, V gene, CDR3 protein. The D gene is left open where the match is weak.

d_gene: TRBD2; j_gene: TRBJ2-5; v_gene: TRBV3-1/TRBV3-2; CDR3aa: CASSRAIGASGETQYF
d_gene: -; j_gene: TRBJ2-5; v_gene: TRBV7-3; CDR3aa: CASSRTGTQQETQYF
d_gene: -; j_gene: TRBJ1-2; v_gene: TRBV19; CDR3aa: CASSRGTPYGYTF
d_gene: TRBD2; j_gene: TRBJ2-7; v_gene: TRBV4-3; CDR3aa: CASSPIYPAGPAEQYF
d_gene: TRBD2; j_gene: TRBJ2-5; v_gene: TRBV7-9; CDR3aa: CASSLVASGYQETQYF
d_gene: -; j_gene: TRBJ2-5; v_gene: TRBV7-2; CDR3aa: CASSLVSRETQYF
d_gene: TRBD1; j_gene: TRBJ1-1; v_gene: TRBV6-2/TRBV6-3; CDR3aa: CASSYSLGQGTEAFF
d_gene: TRBD1; j_gene: TRBJ2-5; v_gene: TRBV12-3/TRBV12-4; CDR3aa: CASSLRGRETQYF
d_gene: TRBD1; j_gene: TRBJ2-7; v_gene: TRBV27; CDR3aa: CASRPGQGPYEQYF
d_gene: -; j_gene: TRBJ1-2; v_gene: TRBV7-8; CDR3aa: CASSLGTSNYGYTF
d_gene: TRBD2; j_gene: TRBJ2-1; v_gene: TRBV19; CDR3aa: CASSIAASGVDEQFF
d_gene: TRBD1; j_gene: TRBJ2-7; v_gene: TRBV28; CDR3aa: CASRLDRGRNEQYF
d_gene: TRBD1; j_gene: TRBJ2-5; v_gene: TRBV30; CDR3aa: CAWSGTGQETQYF
d_gene: -; j_gene: TRBJ1-3; v_gene: TRBV5-4; CDR3aa: CASSLRGSSGNTIYF
d_gene: -; j_gene: TRBJ2-6; v_gene: TRBV7-8; CDR3aa: CASSSGSGANVLTF
d_gene: -; j_gene: TRBJ1-1; v_gene: TRBV7-2; CDR3aa: CASKKTANTEAFF
d_gene: TRBD1; j_gene: TRBJ2-3; v_gene: TRBV6-5; CDR3aa: CASAWTGDTDTQYF
d_gene: TRBD1; j_gene: TRBJ1-5; v_gene: TRBV20-1; CDR3aa: CSASKGADQPQHF
d_gene: -; j_gene: TRBJ1-3; v_gene: TRBV5-1; CDR3aa: CASSLGEEGNTIYF
d_gene: -; j_gene: TRBJ1-1; v_gene: TRBV6-5; CDR3aa: CASSYNGNTEAFF
d_gene: -; j_gene: TRBJ1-5; v_gene: TRBV6-2/TRBV6-3; CDR3aa: CASSYSPRGNQPQHF
d_gene: TRBD2; j_gene: TRBJ2-3; v_gene: TRBV15; CDR3aa: CATSLRLAPRSDTQYF